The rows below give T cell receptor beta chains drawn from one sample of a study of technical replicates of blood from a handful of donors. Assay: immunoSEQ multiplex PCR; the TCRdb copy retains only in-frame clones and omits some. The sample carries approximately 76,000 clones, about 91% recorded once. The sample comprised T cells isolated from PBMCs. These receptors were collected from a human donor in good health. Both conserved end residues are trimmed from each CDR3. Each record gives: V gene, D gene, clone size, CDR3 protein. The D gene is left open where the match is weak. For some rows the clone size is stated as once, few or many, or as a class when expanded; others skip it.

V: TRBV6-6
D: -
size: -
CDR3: ASSDITGNEQF

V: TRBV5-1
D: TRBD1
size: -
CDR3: ASSPGTGSYNEQF

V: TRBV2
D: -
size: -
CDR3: ASSDEGLASYEQY

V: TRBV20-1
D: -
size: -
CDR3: SARGHLGYT

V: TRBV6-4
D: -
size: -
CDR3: ASSDIQFGGELF

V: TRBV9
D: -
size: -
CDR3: ASSVTDSLGPEKLF

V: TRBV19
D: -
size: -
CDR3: ASSRLRAREQY

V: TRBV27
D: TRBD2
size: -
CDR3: ASSLRSSGAGVNEQF

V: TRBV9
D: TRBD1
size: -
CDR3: ASSEARGLDTEAF

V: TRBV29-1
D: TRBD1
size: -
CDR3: SARQGPLVHGYT

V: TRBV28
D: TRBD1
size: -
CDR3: ASSFSGGSNQPQH

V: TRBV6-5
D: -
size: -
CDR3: ASTVGGAGNTIY

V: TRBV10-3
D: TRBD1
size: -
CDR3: AITAAVRTGNVDEQF

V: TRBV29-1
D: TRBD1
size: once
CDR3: SVEDTGAPLHYNEQF

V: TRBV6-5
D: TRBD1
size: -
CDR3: ASTAGGSYGYT

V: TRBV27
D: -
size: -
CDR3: ASSFLSNTGELF

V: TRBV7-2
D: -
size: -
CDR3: ASSTQGGQPQH

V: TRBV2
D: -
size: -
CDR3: ASGEPYEQY

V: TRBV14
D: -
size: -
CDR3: ASSPRVGNEQF

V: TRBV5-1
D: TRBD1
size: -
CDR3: ASSLAGTGPSYGYT

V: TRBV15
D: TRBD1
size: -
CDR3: ATSRDWTGTTYEQY

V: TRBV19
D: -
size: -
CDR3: ASSIVSNTGELF

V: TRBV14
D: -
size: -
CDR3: ASSPQAAYEQY

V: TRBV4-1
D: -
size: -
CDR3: ASSQEVGAVGYT

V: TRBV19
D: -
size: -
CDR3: ASGHKGQPQH

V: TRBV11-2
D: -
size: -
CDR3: ASTPGGPDPSNTEAF